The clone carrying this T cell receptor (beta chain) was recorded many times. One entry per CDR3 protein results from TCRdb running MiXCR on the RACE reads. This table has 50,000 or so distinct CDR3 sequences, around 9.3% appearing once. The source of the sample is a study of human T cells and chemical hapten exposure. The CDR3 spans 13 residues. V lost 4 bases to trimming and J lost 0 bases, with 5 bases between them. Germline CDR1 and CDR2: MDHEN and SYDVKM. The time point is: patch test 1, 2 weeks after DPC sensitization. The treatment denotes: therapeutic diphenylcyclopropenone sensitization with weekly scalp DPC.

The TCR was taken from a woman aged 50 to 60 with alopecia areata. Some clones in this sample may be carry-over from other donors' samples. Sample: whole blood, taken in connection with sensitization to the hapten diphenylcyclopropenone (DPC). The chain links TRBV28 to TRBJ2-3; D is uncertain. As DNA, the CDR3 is TGTGCCAGCAGTTCAAGTAGCACAGATACGCAGTATTTT. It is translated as CASSSSSTDTQYF.